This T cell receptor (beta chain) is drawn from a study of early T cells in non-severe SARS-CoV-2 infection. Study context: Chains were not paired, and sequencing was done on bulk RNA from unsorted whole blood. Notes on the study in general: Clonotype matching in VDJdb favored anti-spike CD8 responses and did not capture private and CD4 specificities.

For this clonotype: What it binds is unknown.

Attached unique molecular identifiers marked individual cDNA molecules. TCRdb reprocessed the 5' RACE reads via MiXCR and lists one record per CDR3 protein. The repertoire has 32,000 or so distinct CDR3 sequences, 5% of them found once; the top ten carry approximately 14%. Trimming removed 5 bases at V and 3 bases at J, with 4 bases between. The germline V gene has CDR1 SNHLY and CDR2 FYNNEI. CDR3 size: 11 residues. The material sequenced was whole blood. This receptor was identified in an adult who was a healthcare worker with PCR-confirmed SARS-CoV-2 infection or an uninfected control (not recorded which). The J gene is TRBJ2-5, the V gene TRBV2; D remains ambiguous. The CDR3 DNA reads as TGTGCCAGCAGTTATAAAGAGACCCAGTACTTC. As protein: CASSYKETQYF.